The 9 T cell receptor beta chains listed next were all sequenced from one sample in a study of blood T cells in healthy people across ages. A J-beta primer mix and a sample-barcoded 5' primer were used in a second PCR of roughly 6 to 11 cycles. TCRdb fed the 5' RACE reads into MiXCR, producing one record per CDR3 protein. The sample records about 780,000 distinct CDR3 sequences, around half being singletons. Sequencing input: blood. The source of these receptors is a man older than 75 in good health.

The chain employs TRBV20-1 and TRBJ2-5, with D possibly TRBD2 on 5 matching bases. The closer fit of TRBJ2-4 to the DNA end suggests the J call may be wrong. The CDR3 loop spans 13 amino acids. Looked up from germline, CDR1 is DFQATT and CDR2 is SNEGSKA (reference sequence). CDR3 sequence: CSAKGASLDIQYF. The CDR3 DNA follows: TGCAGTGCAAAGGGAGCTAGCCTGGACATTCAGTACTTC.

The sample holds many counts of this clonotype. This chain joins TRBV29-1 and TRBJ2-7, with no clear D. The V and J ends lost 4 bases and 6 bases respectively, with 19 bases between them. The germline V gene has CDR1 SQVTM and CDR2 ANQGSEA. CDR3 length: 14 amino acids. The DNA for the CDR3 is TGCAGCGTTGCCTTCTCCAGCAGAGGTGGCGAGCAGTACTTC. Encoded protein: CSVAFSSRGGEQYF.

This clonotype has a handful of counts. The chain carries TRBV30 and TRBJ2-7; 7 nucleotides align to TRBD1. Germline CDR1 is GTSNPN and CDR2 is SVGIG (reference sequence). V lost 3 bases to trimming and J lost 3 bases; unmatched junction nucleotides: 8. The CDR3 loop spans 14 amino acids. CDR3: CAWRPLQGVYEQYF. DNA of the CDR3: TGTGCCTGGAGACCCCTGCAGGGGGTCTACGAGCAGTACTTC.

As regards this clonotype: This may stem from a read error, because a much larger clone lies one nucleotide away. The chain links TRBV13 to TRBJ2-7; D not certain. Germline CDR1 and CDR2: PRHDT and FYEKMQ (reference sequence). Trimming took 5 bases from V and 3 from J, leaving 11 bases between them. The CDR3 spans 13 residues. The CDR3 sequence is CASSPTDGYEQYF. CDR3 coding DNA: TGTGCCAGCAGCCCCACGGACGGCTACGAGCAGTACTTC.

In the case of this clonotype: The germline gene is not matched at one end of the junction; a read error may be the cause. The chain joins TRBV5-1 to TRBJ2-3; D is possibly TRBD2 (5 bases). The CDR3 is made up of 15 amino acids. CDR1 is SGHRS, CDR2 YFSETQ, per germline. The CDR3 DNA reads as TGCGCCAGCAGCTTGGCCCTAGCAGGCACAGATATGCAGTATTTT. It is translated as CASSLALAGTDMQYF.

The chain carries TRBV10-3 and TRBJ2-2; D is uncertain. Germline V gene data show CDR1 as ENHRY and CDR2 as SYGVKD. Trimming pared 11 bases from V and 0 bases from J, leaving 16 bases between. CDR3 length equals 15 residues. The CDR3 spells CAVRAAESNTGELFF. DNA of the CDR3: TGTGCCGTCCGCGCGGCGGAGTCGAACACCGGGGAGCTGTTTTTT.

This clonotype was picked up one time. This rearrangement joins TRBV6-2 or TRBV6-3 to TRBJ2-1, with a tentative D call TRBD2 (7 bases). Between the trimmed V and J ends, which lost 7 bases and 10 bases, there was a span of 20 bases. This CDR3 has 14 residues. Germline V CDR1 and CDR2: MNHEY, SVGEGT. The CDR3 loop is CASIPNRGAGEQFF. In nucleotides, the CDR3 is TGTGCCAGCATTCCAAACCGGGGGGCAGGGGAGCAGTTCTTC.

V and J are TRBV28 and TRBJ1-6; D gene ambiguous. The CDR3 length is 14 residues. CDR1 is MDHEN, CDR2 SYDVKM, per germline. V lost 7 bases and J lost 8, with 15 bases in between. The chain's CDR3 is CASNPTPLDSPLHF. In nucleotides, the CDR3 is TGTGCCAGCAACCCGACCCCTCTGGATTCACCCCTCCACTTT.

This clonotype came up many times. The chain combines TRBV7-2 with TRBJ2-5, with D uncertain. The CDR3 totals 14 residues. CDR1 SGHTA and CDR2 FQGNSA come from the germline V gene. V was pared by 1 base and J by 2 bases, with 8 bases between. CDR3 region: CASSLGNSQETQYF. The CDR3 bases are TGTGCCAGCAGCTTAGGGAACAGTCAAGAGACCCAGTACTTC.